A selection of T cell receptor beta chains follows, all from one sample in a study of T cells in localized non-small cell lung cancer. Here immunoSEQ multiplex PCR was the method, and the copy in TCRdb shows in-frame clones only, minus some. The sample holds under 45,000 clones; about 80% are singletons and the top ten take roughly 8%. This specimen was PBMCs, taken before any cancer treatment. The receptors were gathered from a man aged 40 to 70 with stage II lung adenocarcinoma. Both conserved end residues are part of each CDR3. Each record gives: J gene, V gene, CDR3 protein.

TRBJ1-2	TRBV29-1	CSVEDSAGGYTF
TRBJ2-1	TRBV19	CASSIVGSGRFNEQFF
TRBJ2-7	TRBV13	CASSREVEQYF
TRBJ1-5	TRBV5-1	CASSLEQGSQPQHF
TRBJ2-5	TRBV25-1	CASSGTFQETQYF
TRBJ2-2	TRBV5-1	CASSWTVSGGTGELFF
TRBJ2-3	TRBV2	CASSEARTDTQYF
TRBJ2-2	TRBV6-4	CASSPGTSGDTNTGELFF
TRBJ2-1	TRBV6-6	CASSYVAGGHNEQFF
TRBJ2-7	TRBV5-6	CASSQLRQVPYEQYF
TRBJ2-7	TRBV19	CASSIVGSKNEQYF
TRBJ1-5	TRBV27	CASSLTSGSQPQHF
TRBJ2-7	TRBV7-9	CASSLAGQGVF
TRBJ2-3	TRBV5-4	CASSSHDRAAARFTDTQYF
TRBJ2-3	TRBV9	CASSVTSGHTDTQYF
TRBJ1-6	TRBV5-1	CASSLAGAGTGGSPLHF
TRBJ2-7	TRBV19	CASSTDTRDRVYF
TRBJ2-5	TRBV5-8	CASSTGTGGSETQYF
TRBJ1-3	TRBV28	CASTPPRWTTGNTIYF
TRBJ1-1	TRBV7-8	CASSLGEEERNFF
-	TRBV28	CASSGPLTSYEQYF
TRBJ2-7	TRBV28	CASSLQGPEQYF
TRBJ1-5	TRBV19	CASSSGQVYQPQHF
TRBJ2-7	TRBV7-8	CASSQWDGYEQYF
TRBJ1-6	TRBV30	CAWSARTAPDSPLHF
TRBJ1-1	TRBV6-1	CASSEAKGGAGSSTEAFF
TRBJ2-5	TRBV4-2	CASSQSSGSKETQYF
TRBJ2-3	TRBV10-3	CAISGTSGSTDTQYF
TRBJ1-1	TRBV6-1	CASSHGGRTEAFF
TRBJ1-5	TRBV27	CASSFEGMNNQPQHF
TRBJ2-3	TRBV7-9	CASSVGLNTQYF
TRBJ2-5	TRBV14	CASSHPSLPQYF
TRBJ2-7	TRBV4-2	CASSQEKTNYYEQYF
TRBJ1-5	TRBV28	CASSLSPDQPQHF
TRBJ2-2	TRBV23-1	CASSQSWTGGTGELFF
TRBJ1-5	TRBV2	CASSYEGFNQPQHF
TRBJ1-1	TRBV7-2	CASTTTGRWTEAFF
TRBJ2-7	TRBV6-5	CASSFGSSYEQYF
TRBJ2-3	TRBV6-5	CASRTRGAGTDTQYF
-	TRBV6-1	CASTLDYSGAYEQYF
TRBJ2-7	TRBV11-2	CASSLASVYEQYF
TRBJ2-7	TRBV27	CASSSSQDYPYEQYF
TRBJ1-5	TRBV9	CASSVPSDRGLSQPQHF
TRBJ1-2	TRBV6-1	CASSEGTPSVYGYTF
TRBJ2-7	TRBV6-6	CASRPTSDRSYEQYF
TRBJ2-3	TRBV6-5	CASSYPRGSTDTQYF
TRBJ1-1	TRBV5-1	CASSLGILNTEAFF